The subject of this entry is one T cell receptor beta chain. Its cognate antigen is unknown. These data come from a study of T cell responses to AZD1222 COVID-19 vaccine. General study points: The donor cohort was predominantly white British with a female majority, and clonal diversity may have been underestimated. Repertoire sampling occurred only after the peak T cell response.

The table came from immunoSEQ multiplex PCR; TCRdb's copy has only in-frame clones and leaves some out. The table lists approximately 84,000 clones, approximately 85% of them singletons. V dropped 1 base and J dropped 2 bases, with 11 bases sitting between them. There are 15 residues in the CDR3. Per the germline V gene, CDR1 is MGHRA and CDR2 is YSYEKL. V is TRBV4-1 and J is TRBJ2-5, with unresolved D. The sequence came from an adult who received the AZD1222 COVID-19 vaccine. The material was peripheral blood, obtained 28 days after the second AZD1222 dose. This CDR3 is CASSQGFGLQETQYF. In DNA, the CDR3 is TGCGCCAGCAGCCAAGGATTCGGTTTACAAGAGACCCAGTACTTC.